This is a list of T cell receptor beta chains from one sample in a study of CD8 T cells in Susac syndrome. Each CDR3 protein gets one entry after TCRdb re-called the immunoSEQ multiplex PCR reads with MiXCR. The sample holds roughly 89,000 distinct CDR3 sequences, approximately 96% seen once. The sample was CD8+ T cells from PBMCs. Receptors were obtained from a human donor with Susac syndrome. CDR3s include the opening cysteine and the closing phenylalanine or tryptophan. The D gene is left open where the match is weak. Some rows mark clone size as missing; the rest say once, few, many or name a class of expanded clone.

TRBD1 TRBJ2-5 . TRBV7-8 TGTGCCAGCAGCCCCCCTAGTTGGACAGGAGGCGAGACCCAGTACTTC CASSPPSWTGGETQYF
. TRBJ2-2 once TRBV30 TGTGCCTGGAAAACAGGGTCCGGGGAGCTGTTTTTT CAWKTGSGELFF
. TRBJ2-1 once TRBV7-9 TGTGCCAGCAGCTTATCCACGGGACCCATTTTCAATGAGCAGTTCTTC CASSLSTGPIFNEQFF
. TRBJ2-1 . TRBV13 TGTGCCAGCAGCTTATACCTCGGGGGCAATGAGCAGTTCTTC CASSLYLGGNEQFF
. TRBJ1-5 . TRBV5-1 TGCGCCAGCAGCTTGGGGCTAGGGAGCAATCAGCCCCAGCATTTT CASSLGLGSNQPQHF
. TRBJ2-1 . TRBV2 TGTGCCAGCAGTGACCAGGGACGCCACAATGAGCAGTTCTTC CASSDQGRHNEQFF
. TRBJ1-1 . TRBV12-3/TRBV12-4 TGTGCCAGCAGTCTACGCAGGGGAACGAACACTGAAGCTTTCTTT CASSLRRGTNTEAFF
. TRBJ2-7 . TRBV20-1 TGCAGTGCTAGAGTCAGGACTGGAGCCTACGAGCAGTACTTC CSARVRTGAYEQYF
. TRBJ2-3 . TRBV20-1 TGCAGTGCTAGTTACAGCGGGAGCACAGATACGCAGTATTTT CSASYSGSTDTQYF
. TRBJ1-5 . TRBV15 TGTGCCACCAGCAAAGACAATCAGCCCCAGCATTTT CATSKDNQPQHF
. TRBJ1-1 . TRBV14 TGTGCCAGCAGCCAAGACGGATTCATGAACACTGAAGCTTTCTTT CASSQDGFMNTEAFF
. TRBJ1-5 . TRBV20-1 TGCAGTGCTGAGTCCGACGGGAAGGGCAATCAGCCCCAGCATTTT CSAESDGKGNQPQHF
TRBD1 TRBJ1-5 . TRBV7-9 TGTGCCAGCAGCTCATCAGGGGGGGCGGAACCCCAGCATTTT CASSSSGGAEPQHF
. TRBJ1-4 . TRBV30 TGTGCCTGGAGCGAAGGGCGTGAAAAACTGTTTTTT CAWSEGREKLFF
. TRBJ2-1 . TRBV29-1 TGCAGCGTTGCGCAGGGTGAGAGAAATGAGCAGTTCTTC CSVAQGERNEQFF
. TRBJ2-1 . TRBV14 TGTGCCAGCAGCGAAAACCGGAATGAGCAGTTCTTC CASSENRNEQFF
. TRBJ2-1 . TRBV2 TGTGCCAGCAGTGGACGGTACAATGAGCAGTTCTTC CASSGRYNEQFF
. TRBJ2-6 . TRBV30 TGTGCCTGGCTTTTTTCTGGGGCCAACGTCCTGACTTTC CAWLFSGANVLTF
. TRBJ1-1 . TRBV27 TGTGCCAGCAGCGCAACAGGCAACACTGAAGCTTTCTTT CASSATGNTEAFF
. TRBJ1-1 . TRBV19 TGTGCCAGCCTGGGGTTCCCTGAAGCTTTCTTT CASLGFPEAFF
TRBD1 TRBJ1-6 . TRBV7-2 TGTGCCAGCAGCGCGATCGCCGGGACAGGGGGCACACCCCTCCACTTT CASSAIAGTGGTPLHF
TRBD2 TRBJ2-3 . TRBV9 TGTGCCAGCAGCGTTCTAGCGGGGGGCCCAGATACGCAGTATTTT CASSVLAGGPDTQYF
TRBD2 TRBJ2-1 . TRBV20-1 TGCAGTGCTGATGGGAGCGGGAGGGCCAATGAGCAGTTCTTC CSADGSGRANEQFF
. TRBJ2-1 . TRBV7-3 TGTGCCAGCAGCCTATCCGGGACTCCTAACAATGAGCAGTTCTTC CASSLSGTPNNEQFF
TRBD2 TRBJ2-3 . TRBV2 TGTGCCAGCAAGGGACTAGCGGGAGCCACAGATACGCAGTATTTT CASKGLAGATDTQYF
TRBD1 TRBJ2-2 . TRBV29-1 TGCAGCGTTGAAAGCGGGGACAGGGAGACCGGGGAGCTGTTTTTT CSVESGDRETGELFF
TRBD1 TRBJ2-6 . TRBV28 TGTGCCAGCAGTACCGACAGGGGCTCTGGGGCCAACGTCCTGACTTTC CASSTDRGSGANVLTF
. TRBJ2-1 . TRBV24-1 TGTGCCACCAGTGAAAATAAGCGGGAGCAGTTCTTC CATSENKREQFF
. TRBJ2-2 . TRBV4-2 TGTGCCAGCAGCCAGCCTAGCGCCCAGAACACCGGGGAGCTGTTTTTT CASSQPSAQNTGELFF
TRBD2 TRBJ2-3 . TRBV5-4 TGTGCCAGCAGCACGGTAGCGGGAGGTGCAGATACGCAGTATTTT CASSTVAGGADTQYF
. TRBJ1-5 . TRBV6-1 TGTGCCAGCAGTGAAGGACCCGACAGGACTCAGCCCCAGCATTTT CASSEGPDRTQPQHF
. TRBJ2-7 . TRBV29-1 TGCAGCGTTGCAGCGACCGGCTCCTACGAGCAGTACTTC CSVAATGSYEQYF
. TRBJ2-5 once TRBV27 TGTGCCAGCAGTTTAATCCTCGGGGGAAAGACCCAGTACTTC CASSLILGGKTQYF
. TRBJ1-5 . TRBV9 TGTGCCAGCAGCCCGAAGACGGAGGGGGGCCCCCAGCATTTT CASSPKTEGGPQHF
TRBD1 TRBJ1-1 once TRBV27 TGTGCCAGCAGTGTCACAGGGGGTGAAGCTTTCTTT CASSVTGGEAFF
TRBD1 TRBJ2-3 . TRBV6-2/TRBV6-3 TGTGCCAGCAGTTACCTGGGACAGGGGGCAAGAGATACGCAGTATTTT CASSYLGQGARDTQYF
. TRBJ2-7 . TRBV29-1 TGCAGTGTCTCGGGCGGATTTAGCCATTACGAGCAGTACTTC CSVSGGFSHYEQYF
. TRBJ2-3 . TRBV24-1 TGTGCCACCAGTCCACCGGGACCTTACACAGATACGCAGTATTTT CATSPPGPYTDTQYF
. TRBJ1-1 . TRBV5-4 TGTGCCAGCAAGAAGTCGACGAACACTGAAGCTTTCTTT CASKKSTNTEAFF
. TRBJ1-4 . TRBV7-9 TGTGCCAGCAGCTCCACACGGACAGCGGCTAATGAAAAACTGTTTTTT CASSSTRTAANEKLFF
TRBD1 TRBJ1-2 . TRBV29-1 TGCAGCGTTGACAGGGGGCAGGTCTATGGCTACACCTTC CSVDRGQVYGYTF
. TRBJ1-5 . TRBV19 TGTGCCAGTAGTATCGGGCAGACCTATCAGCCCCAGCATTTT CASSIGQTYQPQHF
TRBD2 TRBJ2-1 . TRBV19 TGTGCCAGTAGTGTCGGCGGGACTAGCGGCAATGAGCAGTTCTTC CASSVGGTSGNEQFF
. TRBJ2-3 . TRBV7-9 TGTGCCAGCTTCCCCGGGGGCGGGAGCACAGATACGCAGTATTTT CASFPGGGSTDTQYF
. TRBJ2-5 . TRBV12-5 TGTGCTAGTGGTTCCGACACCGGTCAAGAGACCCAGTACTTC CASGSDTGQETQYF
TRBD1 TRBJ2-4 few TRBV11-2 TGTGCCAGCAGTCGAAACCGGGACAGAGTTTTATCCATTCAGTACTTC CASSRNRDRVLSIQYF
. TRBJ1-6 . TRBV6-5 TGTGCCAGCAGTTACGCGACAGGAGGGCATTCACCCCTCCACTTT CASSYATGGHSPLHF
TRBD1 TRBJ2-4 . TRBV6-2/TRBV6-3 TGTGCCAGCAGTCATGACAGGGGGGTCAAAAACATTCAGTACTTC CASSHDRGVKNIQYF
. TRBJ2-1 . TRBV7-6 TGTGCCAGCAGCGCCTCAGGGTTAAGCTCCTACAATGAGCAGTTCTTC CASSASGLSSYNEQFF
. TRBJ1-2 . TRBV7-9 TGTGCCAGCAGCCGTATGGACAGACCCCTCTATGGCTACACCTTC CASSRMDRPLYGYTF
. TRBJ1-6 few TRBV9 TGTGCCAGCAGCTCAAGGAGGGGAGGCCTCCACTTT CASSSRRGGLHF
. TRBJ1-6 . TRBV5-1 TGCGCCAGCAGCTTGCTCTGGTTTTCACCCCTCCACTTT CASSLLWFSPLHF